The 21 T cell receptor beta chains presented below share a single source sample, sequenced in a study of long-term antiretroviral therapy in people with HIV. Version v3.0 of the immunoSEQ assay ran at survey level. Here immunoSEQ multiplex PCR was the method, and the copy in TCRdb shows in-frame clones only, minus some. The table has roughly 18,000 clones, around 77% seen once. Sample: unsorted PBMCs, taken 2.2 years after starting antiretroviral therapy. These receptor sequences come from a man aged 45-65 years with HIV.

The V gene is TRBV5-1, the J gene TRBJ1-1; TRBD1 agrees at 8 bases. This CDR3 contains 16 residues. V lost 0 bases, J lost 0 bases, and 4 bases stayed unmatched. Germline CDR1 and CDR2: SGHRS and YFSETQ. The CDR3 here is CASSLAQGALNTEAFF. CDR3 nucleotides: TGCGCCAGCAGCTTGGCGCAGGGGGCCTTGAACACTGAAGCTTTCTTT.

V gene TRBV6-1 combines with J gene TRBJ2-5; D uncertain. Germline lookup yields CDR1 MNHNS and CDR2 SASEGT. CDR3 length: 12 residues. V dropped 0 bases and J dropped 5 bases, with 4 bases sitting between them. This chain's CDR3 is CASSEAWETQYF. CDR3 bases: TGTGCCAGCAGTGAAGCGTGGGAGACCCAGTACTTC.

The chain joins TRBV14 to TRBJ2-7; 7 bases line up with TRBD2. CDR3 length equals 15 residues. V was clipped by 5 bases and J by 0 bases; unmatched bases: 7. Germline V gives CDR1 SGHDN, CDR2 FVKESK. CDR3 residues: CASSWGGTTSYEQYF. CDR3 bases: TGTGCCAGCAGCTGGGGGGGGACCACCTCCTACGAGCAGTACTTC.

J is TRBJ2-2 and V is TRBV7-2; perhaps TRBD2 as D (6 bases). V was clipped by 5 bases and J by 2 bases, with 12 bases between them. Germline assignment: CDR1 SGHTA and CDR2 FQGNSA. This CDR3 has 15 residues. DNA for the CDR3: TGTGCCAGCAGCAACCCGGGACTTAACACCGGGGAGCTGTTTTTT. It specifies CASSNPGLNTGELFF.

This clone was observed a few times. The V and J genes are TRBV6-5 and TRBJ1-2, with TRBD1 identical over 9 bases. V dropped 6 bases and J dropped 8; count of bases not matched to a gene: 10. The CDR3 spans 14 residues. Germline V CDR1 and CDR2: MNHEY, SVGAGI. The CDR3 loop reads CASRAGTGIGGYTF. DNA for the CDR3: TGTGCCAGCAGAGCCGGGACAGGGATAGGAGGCTACACCTTC.

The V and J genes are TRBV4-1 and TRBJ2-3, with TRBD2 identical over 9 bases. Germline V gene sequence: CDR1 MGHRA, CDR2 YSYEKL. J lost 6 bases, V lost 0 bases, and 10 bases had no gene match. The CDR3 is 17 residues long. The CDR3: CASSQDGLAGPRDTQYF. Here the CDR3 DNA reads TGCGCCAGCAGCCAAGATGGGCTAGCGGGGCCTAGGGATACGCAGTATTTT.

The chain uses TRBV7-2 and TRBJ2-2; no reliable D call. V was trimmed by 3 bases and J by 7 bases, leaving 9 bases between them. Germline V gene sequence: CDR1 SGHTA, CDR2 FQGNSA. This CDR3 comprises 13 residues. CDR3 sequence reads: CASSFTLSGELFF. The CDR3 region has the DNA TGTGCCAGCAGCTTCACCCTGAGCGGGGAGCTGTTTTTT.

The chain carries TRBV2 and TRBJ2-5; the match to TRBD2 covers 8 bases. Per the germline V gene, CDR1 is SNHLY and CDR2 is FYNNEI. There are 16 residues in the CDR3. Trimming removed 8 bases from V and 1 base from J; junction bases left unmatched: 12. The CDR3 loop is CASGVLAGGGQETQYF. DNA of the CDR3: TGTGCCAGCGGGGTTCTGGCGGGAGGCGGCCAAGAGACCCAGTACTTC.

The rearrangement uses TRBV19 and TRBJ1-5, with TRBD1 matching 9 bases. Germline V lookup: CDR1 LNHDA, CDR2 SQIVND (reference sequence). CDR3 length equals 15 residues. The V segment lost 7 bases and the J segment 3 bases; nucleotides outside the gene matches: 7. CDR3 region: CASTLGQGPNQPQHF. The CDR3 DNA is TGTGCCAGTACTCTGGGACAGGGACCCAATCAGCCCCAGCATTTT.

The CDR3 bases are TGCGCCAGCAGCCGGACTAGCGGGAGTAAATATGAGCAGTTCTTC. This encodes CASSRTSGSKYEQFF. The V call is TRBV4-1, the J call TRBJ2-1; 13 bases align to TRBD2. Trimming took 4 bases from V and 8 from J; bases not matched to a gene: 5. This CDR3 region has 15 residues. From germline, CDR1 is MGHRA and CDR2 YSYEKL.

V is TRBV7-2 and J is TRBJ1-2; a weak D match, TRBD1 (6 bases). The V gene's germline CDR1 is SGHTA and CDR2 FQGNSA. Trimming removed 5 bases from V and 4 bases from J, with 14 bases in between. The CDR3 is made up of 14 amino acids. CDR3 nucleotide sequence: TGTGCCAGCAGCCTCAACAGGGTTTCCTATGGCTACACCTTC. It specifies CASSLNRVSYGYTF.

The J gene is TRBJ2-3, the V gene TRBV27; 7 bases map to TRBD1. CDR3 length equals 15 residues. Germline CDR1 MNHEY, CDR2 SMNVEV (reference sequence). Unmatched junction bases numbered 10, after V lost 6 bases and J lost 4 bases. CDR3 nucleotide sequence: TGTGCCAGCAGCCTCGACAGGGCGCGGGCAGATACGCAGTATTTT. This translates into CASSLDRARADTQYF.

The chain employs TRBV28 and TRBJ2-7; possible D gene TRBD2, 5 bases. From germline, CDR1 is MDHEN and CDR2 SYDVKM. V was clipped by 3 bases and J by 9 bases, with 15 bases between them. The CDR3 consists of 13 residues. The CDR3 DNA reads TGTGCCAGCAGTTTGAGGGCCCCGCGTGGGCAGTACTTC. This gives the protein CASSLRAPRGQYF. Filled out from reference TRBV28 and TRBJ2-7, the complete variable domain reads DVKVTQSSRYLVKRTGEKVFLECVQDMDHENMFWYRQDPGLGLRLIYFSYDVKMKEKGDIPEGYSVSREKKERFSLILESASTNQTSMYLCASSLRAPRGQYFGPGTRLTVT.

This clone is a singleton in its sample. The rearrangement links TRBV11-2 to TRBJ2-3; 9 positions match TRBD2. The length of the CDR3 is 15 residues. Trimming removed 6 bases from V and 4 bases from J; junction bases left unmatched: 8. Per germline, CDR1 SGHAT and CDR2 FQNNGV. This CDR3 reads CASRQTSGPSDTQYF. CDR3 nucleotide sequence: TGTGCCAGCAGACAAACTAGCGGGCCTTCAGATACGCAGTATTTT.

CDR3 coding DNA: TGTGCCAGCAGTCCCAATCGGGGCACCGGGGAGCTGTTTTTT. Protein product: CASSPNRGTGELFF. The gene calls are TRBV2 and TRBJ2-2, with D possibly being TRBD2 (5 bases). V gave up 5 bases and J gave up 4 bases, with 11 bases separating them. The CDR3 is 14 residues long. Germline V gives CDR1 SNHLY, CDR2 FYNNEI.

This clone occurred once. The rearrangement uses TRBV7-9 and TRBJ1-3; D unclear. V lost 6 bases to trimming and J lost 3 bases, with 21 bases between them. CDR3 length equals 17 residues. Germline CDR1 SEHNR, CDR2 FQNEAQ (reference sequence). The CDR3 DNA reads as TGTGCCAGCAGTCCTCCCCTGGCCAGGCTTGATGGAAACACCATATATTTT. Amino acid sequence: CASSPPLARLDGNTIYF.

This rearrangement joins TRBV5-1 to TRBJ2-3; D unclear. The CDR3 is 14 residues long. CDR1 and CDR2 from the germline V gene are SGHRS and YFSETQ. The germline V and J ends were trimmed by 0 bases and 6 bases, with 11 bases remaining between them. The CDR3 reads CASSLGGRSDTQYF. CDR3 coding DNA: TGCGCCAGCAGCTTGGGTGGCCGGTCGGATACGCAGTATTTT.

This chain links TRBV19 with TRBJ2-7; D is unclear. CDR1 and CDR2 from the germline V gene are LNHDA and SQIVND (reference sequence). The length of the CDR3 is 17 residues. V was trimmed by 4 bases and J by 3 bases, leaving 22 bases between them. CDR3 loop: CASSRVFLISASYEQYF. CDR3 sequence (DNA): TGTGCCAGTAGTAGAGTGTTCCTTATCTCTGCTAGCTACGAGCAGTACTTC.

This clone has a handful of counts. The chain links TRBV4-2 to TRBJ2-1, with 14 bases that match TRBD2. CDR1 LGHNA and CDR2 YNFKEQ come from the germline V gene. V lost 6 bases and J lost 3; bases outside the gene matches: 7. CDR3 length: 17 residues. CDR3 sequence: CASSPTSGGELYNEQFF. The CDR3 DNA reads TGTGCCAGCAGTCCGACTAGCGGGGGGGAGCTCTACAATGAGCAGTTCTTC.

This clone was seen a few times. CDR3 in amino acids: CASSLSVGSEQYF. CDR3 coding DNA: TGTGCCAGCAGTTTATCTGTAGGGTCCGAGCAGTACTTC. The rearrangement joins TRBV27 to TRBJ2-7; unclear D gene. Trimming cost V 0 bases and J 6 bases, with 9 bases left between them. This CDR3 is 13 amino acids long. Germline loops: CDR1 MNHEY, CDR2 SMNVEV (reference sequence).

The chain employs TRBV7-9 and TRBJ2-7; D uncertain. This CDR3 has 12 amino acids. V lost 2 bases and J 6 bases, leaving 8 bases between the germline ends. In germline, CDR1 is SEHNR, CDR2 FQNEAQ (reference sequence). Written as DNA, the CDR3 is TGTGCCAGCAGCTTATATCTGCTCGAGCAGTACTTC. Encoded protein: CASSLYLLEQYF.